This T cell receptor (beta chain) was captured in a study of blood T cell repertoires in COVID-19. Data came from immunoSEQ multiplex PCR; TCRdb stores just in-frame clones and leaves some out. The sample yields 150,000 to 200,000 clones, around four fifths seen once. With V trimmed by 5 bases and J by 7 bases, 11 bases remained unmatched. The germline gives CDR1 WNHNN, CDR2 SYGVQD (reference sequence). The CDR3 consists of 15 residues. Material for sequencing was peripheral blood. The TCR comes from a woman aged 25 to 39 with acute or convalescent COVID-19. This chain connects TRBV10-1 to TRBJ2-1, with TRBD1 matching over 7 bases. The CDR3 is CASSPRDSLNNEQFF. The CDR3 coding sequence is TGCGCCAGCAGTCCAAGGGACAGTCTTAATAATGAGCAGTTCTTC.